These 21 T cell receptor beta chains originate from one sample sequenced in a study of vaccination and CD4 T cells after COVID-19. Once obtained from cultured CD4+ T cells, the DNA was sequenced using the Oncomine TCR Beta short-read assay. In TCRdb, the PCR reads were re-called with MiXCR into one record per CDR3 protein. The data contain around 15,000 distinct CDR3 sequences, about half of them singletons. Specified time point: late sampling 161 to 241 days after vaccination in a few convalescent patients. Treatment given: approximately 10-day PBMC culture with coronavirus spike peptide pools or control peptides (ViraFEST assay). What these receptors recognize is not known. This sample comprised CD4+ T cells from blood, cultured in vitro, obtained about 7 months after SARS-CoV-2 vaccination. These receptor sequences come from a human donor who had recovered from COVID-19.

The CDR3: CASSDSGVGDSPLHF. CDR3 nucleotide sequence: TGTGCCAGCAGTGATTCAGGGGTTGGTGATTCACCCCTCCACTTT. The chain joins TRBV6-1 to TRBJ1-6, with D maybe TRBD1 (6 bases). V was shortened by 3 bases and J by 8 bases, with 14 bases between the two germline ends. In germline, CDR1 is MNHNS, CDR2 SASEGT. The CDR3 runs to 15 residues.

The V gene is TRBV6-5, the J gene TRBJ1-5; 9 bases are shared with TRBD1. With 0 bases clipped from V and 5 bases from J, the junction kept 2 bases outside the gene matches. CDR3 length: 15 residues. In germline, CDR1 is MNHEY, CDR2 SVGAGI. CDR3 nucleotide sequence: TGTGCCAGCAGTTACTCGGGACAGGGCGATCAGCCCCAGCATTTT. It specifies CASSYSGQGDQPQHF.

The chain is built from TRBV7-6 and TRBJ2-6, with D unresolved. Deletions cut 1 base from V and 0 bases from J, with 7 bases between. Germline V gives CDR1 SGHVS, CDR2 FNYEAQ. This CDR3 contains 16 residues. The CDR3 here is CASSLGTSSGANVLTF. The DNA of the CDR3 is TGTGCCAGCAGCTTAGGGACGAGCTCTGGGGCCAACGTCCTGACTTTC. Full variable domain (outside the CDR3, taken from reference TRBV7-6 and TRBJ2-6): GAGVSQSPRYKVTKRGQDVALRCDPISGHVSLYWYRQALGQGPEFLTYFNYEAQQDKSGLPNDRFSAERPEGSISTLTIQRTEQRDSAMYRCASSLGTSSGANVLTFGAGSRLTVL.

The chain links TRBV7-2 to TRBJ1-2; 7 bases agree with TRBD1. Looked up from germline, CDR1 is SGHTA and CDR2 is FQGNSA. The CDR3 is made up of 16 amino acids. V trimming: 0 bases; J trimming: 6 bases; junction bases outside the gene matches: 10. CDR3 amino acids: CASSLATLNTGDGYTF. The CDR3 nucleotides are TGTGCCAGCAGCTTAGCCACTCTGAACACAGGGGATGGCTACACCTTC.

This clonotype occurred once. This CDR3 is CATSTTWGRPAFF. In DNA, the CDR3 is TGTGCCACCAGCACTACCTGGGGGCGCCCTGCGTTCTTC. The chain joins TRBV15 to TRBJ2-1, with D maybe TRBD1 (6 bases). The germline V gene has CDR1 LNHNV and CDR2 YYDKDF (reference sequence). V was shortened by 4 bases and J by 15 bases, with 19 bases between the two germline ends. The CDR3 loop spans 13 amino acids. The complete variable domain, with remaining parts taken from reference TRBV15 and TRBJ2-1, reads DAMVIQNPRYQVTQFGKPVTLSCSQTLNHNVMYWYQQKSSQAPKLLFHYYDKDFNNEADTPDNFQSRRPNTSFCFLDIRSPGLGDTAMYLCATSTTWGRPAFFGPGTRLTVL.

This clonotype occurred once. This CDR3 reads CASSYWQGAYEQYF. The CDR3 coding sequence is TGTGCCAGCAGTTACTGGCAGGGGGCGTACGAGCAGTACTTC. The V call is TRBV6-6, the J call TRBJ2-7, with 8 bases that match TRBD1. The J segment lost 4 bases and the V segment lost 1 base, leaving 3 bases of the junction unmatched. This CDR3 comprises 14 residues. CDR1 is MNHNY and CDR2 is SVGAGI in the germline V gene (reference sequence).

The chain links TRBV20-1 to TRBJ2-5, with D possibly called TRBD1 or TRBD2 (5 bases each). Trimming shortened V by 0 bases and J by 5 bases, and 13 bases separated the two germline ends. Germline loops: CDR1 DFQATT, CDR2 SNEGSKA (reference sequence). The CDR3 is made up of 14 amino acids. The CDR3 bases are TGCAGTGCTAGAGATAGAGGGGCTGGTGAGACCCAGTACTTC. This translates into CSARDRGAGETQYF.

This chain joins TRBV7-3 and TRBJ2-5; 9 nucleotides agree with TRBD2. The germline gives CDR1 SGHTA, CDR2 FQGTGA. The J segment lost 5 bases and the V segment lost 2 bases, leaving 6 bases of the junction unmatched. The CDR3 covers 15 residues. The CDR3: CASSLGRGGRETQYF. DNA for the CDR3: TGTGCCAGCAGCTTAGGGCGGGGGGGCCGGGAGACCCAGTACTTC.

CDR3 coding DNA: TGTGCCAGCAGCTTAGTGGTCAACAATGAGCAGTTCTTC. Its translation is CASSLVVNNEQFF. The V gene is TRBV7-9, the J gene TRBJ2-1; no clear D. Germline lookup yields CDR1 SEHNR and CDR2 FQNEAQ (reference sequence). Trimming removed 1 base from V and 5 bases from J, with 6 bases in between. CDR3 length: 13 amino acids. The full variable domain, rest sourced from reference TRBV7-9 and TRBJ2-1, is DTGVSQNPRHKITKRGQNVTFRCDPISEHNRLYWYRQTLGQGPEFLTYFQNEAQLEKSRLLSDRFSAERPKGSFSTLEIQRTEQGDSAMYLCASSLVVNNEQFFGPGTRLTVL.

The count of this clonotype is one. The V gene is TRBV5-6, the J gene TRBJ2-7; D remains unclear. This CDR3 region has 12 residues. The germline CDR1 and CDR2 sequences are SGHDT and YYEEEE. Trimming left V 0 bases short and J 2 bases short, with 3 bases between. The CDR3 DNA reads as TGTGCCAGCAGCTTGGGGGCCTACGAGCAGTACTTC. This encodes CASSLGAYEQYF.

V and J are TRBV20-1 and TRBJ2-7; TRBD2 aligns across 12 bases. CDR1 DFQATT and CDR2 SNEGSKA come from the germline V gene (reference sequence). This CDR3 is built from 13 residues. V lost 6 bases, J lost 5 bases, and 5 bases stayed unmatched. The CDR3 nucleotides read TGCAGTGCGTGGACTAGCGGGATGAACGAGCAGTACTTC. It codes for CSAWTSGMNEQYF.

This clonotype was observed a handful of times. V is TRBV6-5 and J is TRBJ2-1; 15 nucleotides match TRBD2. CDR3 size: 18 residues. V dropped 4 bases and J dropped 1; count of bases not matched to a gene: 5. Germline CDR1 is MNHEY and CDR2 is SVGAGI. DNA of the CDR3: TGTGCCAGCAGTTTCCGGACTAGCGGGAGGGATTCCTACAATGAGCAGTTCTTC. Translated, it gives CASSFRTSGRDSYNEQFF.

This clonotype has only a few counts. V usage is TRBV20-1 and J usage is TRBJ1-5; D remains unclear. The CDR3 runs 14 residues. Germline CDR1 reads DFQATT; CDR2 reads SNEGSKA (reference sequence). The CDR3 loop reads CSALLGNGNQPQHF. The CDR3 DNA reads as TGCAGCGCTTTGCTAGGGAATGGAAATCAGCCCCAGCATTTT.

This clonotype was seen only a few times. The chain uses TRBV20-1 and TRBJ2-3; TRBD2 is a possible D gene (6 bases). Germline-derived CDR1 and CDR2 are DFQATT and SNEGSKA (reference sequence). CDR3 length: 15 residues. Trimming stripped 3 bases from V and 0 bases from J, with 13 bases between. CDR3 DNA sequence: TGCAGTGCTAGGAGGTCGGGGACTAGCACAGATACGCAGTATTTT. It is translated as CSARRSGTSTDTQYF.

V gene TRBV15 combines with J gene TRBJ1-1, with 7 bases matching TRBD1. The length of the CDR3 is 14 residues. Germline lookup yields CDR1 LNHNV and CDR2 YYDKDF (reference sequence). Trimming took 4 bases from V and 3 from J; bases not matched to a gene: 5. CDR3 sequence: CATSTGQRDTEAFF. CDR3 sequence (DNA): TGTGCCACCAGCACGGGACAGAGGGACACTGAAGCTTTCTTT.

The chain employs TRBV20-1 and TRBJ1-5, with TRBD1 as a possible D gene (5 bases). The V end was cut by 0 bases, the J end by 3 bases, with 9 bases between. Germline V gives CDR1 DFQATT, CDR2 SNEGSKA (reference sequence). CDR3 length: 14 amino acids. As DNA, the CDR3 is TGCAGTGCTAGAGAAGGGACCCTCAATCAGCCCCAGCATTTT. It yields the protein CSAREGTLNQPQHF.

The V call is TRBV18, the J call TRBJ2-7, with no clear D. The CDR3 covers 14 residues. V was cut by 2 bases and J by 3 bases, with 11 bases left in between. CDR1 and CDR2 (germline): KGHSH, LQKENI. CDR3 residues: CASSPGAANYEQYF. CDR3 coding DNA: TGTGCCAGCTCACCAGGCGCGGCCAACTACGAGCAGTACTTC.

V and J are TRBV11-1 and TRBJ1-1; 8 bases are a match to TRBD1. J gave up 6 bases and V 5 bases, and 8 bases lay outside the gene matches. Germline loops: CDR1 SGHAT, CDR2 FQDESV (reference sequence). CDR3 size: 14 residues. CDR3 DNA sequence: TGTGCCAGCAGCATACAACAGGGGGGGGCTGAAGCTTTCTTT. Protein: CASSIQQGGAEAFF.

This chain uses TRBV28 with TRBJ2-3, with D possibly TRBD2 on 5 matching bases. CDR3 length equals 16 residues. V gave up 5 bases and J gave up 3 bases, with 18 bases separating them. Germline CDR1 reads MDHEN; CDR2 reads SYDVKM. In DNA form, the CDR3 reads TGTGCCAGCAGTCCGTCTAGTTTTGAGCGGACAGATACGCAGTATTTT. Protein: CASSPSSFERTDTQYF. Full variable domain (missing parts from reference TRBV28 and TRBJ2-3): DVKVTQSSRYLVKRTGEKVFLECVQDMDHENMFWYRQDPGLGLRLIYFSYDVKMKEKGDIPEGYSVSREKKERFSLILESASTNQTSMYLCASSPSSFERTDTQYFGPGTRLTVL.

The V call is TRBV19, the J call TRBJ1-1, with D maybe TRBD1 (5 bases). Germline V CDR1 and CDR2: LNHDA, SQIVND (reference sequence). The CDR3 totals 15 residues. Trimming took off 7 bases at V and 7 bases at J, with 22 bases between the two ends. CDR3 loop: CASTARSAGFNEAFF. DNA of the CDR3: TGTGCCAGTACCGCCAGGTCGGCAGGGTTTAATGAAGCTTTCTTT.

The DNA of the CDR3 is TGTGCCAGCAGCCGGGGAACCGCCTACAATGAGCAGTTCTTC. Its protein product is CASSRGTAYNEQFF. The V call is TRBV7-2, the J call TRBJ2-1; a weak D match, TRBD2 (5 bases). Looked up from germline, CDR1 is SGHTA and CDR2 is FQGNSA. The CDR3 has 14 residues. V was shortened by 5 bases and J by 2 bases, with 10 bases between the two germline ends.